A few counts support the clone carrying this T cell receptor (beta chain). Its antigen is undetermined. The data were taken from a study of metastatic and nonmetastatic thyroid tumors. Across the study: Comparative analysis of repertoires was undertaken across blood and tumor or nodule tissue obtained from malignant and benign thyroid patients.

All patients were treatment-naive before thyroid surgery. Whole-study findings and limits: As reported, TCR beta diversity in blood and tumor was significantly higher in malignant thyroid tumors than in benign nodules.

V was clipped by 5 bases and J by 9 bases; unmatched bases: 4. This CDR3 comprises 14 residues. In the original analysis: Built for papillary thyroid cancer, a distant-metastasis classifier drew on CDR3 differences across clinicopathological groups. TCRdb re-analyzed the PCR reads through MiXCR. None of the V and J calls come from the authors' own analysis; TCRdb made them. There are 30,000 to 35,000 clones in the sample; about 20% occur only once, and 2.5% to 3.5% lies in the top ten. The receptor was isolated from a male donor with papillary thyroid cancer or a benign thyroid nodule (not recorded which). Some clones in this sample may be carry-over from other donors' samples. Source material: tumor tissue. The V gene is TRBV12-3 or TRBV12-4, the J gene TRBJ1-6; 10 positions match TRBD1. In DNA form, the CDR3 reads TGTGCCAGCAGTCCGGGACAGGGGTTTTCACCCCTCCACTTT. Translation: CASSPGQGFSPLHF.